The clone carrying this TCR beta chain was recorded only once. TCR alpha and TCR beta cDNA libraries carrying sample barcodes and UMIs were produced by 5'RACE using constant-segment primers. TCRdb analysed the 5' RACE reads with MiXCR anew, one entry per CDR3 protein. There are a few hundred thousand distinct CDR3 sequences in the sample; under 25% occur only once, and about an eighth lies in the top ten. The record originates from a study of T-cell memory formation after mild COVID-19. The V and J ends lost 4 bases and 3 bases respectively, with 13 bases between them. The germline V gene has CDR1 SGDLS and CDR2 YYNGEE. The CDR3 loop spans 14 amino acids.

The chain employs TRBV9 and TRBJ1-1, with D perhaps TRBD1 (5 bases). The receptor comes from an adult woman who had mild COVID-19 (a few samples of this study predate the infection). Cell type and time point are not known. Sequencing was done on a sample of PBMCs or a T cell subset sorted from them (not recorded which). CDR3 sequence (DNA): TGTGCCAGCAGCTCGGTGGGGGGAGACACTGAAGCTTTCTTT. It yields the protein CASSSVGGDTEAFF.